This note documents a single T cell receptor beta chain sequence. As yet, its antigen is unknown. This entry is derived from a study of breast tumors, draining lymph nodes, adjacent tissues. Whole-study results and caveats: Findings are consistent with lymph node origin and intratumoral expansion of most tumor T cells. The lymph node origin of tumor T cells was framed as consistent with a hypothesis, not demonstrated. Luminal-like breast cancer showed significantly higher tumor–nontumor repertoire similarity than basal-like. Tumors had less TCR diversity than lymph nodes, more than nontumor tissue.

TCRdb re-derived calls from the multiplex PCR reads in MiXCR, one entry per CDR3 protein. Among about 89,000 distinct CDR3 sequences listed, around 28% were seen once. Samples came from axillary lymph nodes draining the breast cancer. Sequencing input: axillary lymph node tissue. This receptor was taken from a female donor with breast cancer. Some clones in this sample may be carry-over from other donors' samples.

CDR3 protein: CSGARSSTEAFF. DNA for the CDR3: TGCAGCGGAGCTCGATCGAGCACTGAAGCTTTCTTT. V usage is TRBV29-1 and J usage is TRBJ1-1; D ambiguous. Trimming removed 7 bases from V and 4 bases from J, with 13 bases in between. The germline CDR1 and CDR2 sequences are SQVTM and ANQGSEA. The CDR3 has 12 amino acids.